This entry lists 14 T cell receptor beta chains sequenced from one sample in a study of graft-versus-host responses after intestinal transplantation. Here immunoSEQ multiplex PCR was the method, and the copy in TCRdb shows in-frame clones only, minus some. The sample includes approximately 960 clones, 85% to 95% of them seen just once. This sample comprised PBMCs, obtained 9 days after transplant. The receptor set was obtained from a human patient who received an intestinal transplant, so some T cells may come from the graft donor.

This chain uses TRBV12-5 with TRBJ2-7; TRBD2 matches 7 bases. This CDR3 is 14 amino acids long. Germline CDR1 reads LGHNT; CDR2 reads FRNRAP. The ends lost 1 base at V and 3 bases at J; junction bases unmatched: 3. CDR3 sequence: CASGLASGYYEQYF. For the CDR3, the DNA is TGTGCTAGTGGTTTGGCTAGCGGATACTACGAGCAGTACTTC.

J is TRBJ1-1 and V is TRBV5-1; TRBD1 is a possible D gene (6 bases). CDR1 is SGHRS and CDR2 is YFSETQ in the germline V gene. Between the trimmed V and J ends, which lost 1 base and 10 bases, there was a span of 8 bases. This CDR3 has 11 amino acids. The CDR3 DNA reads TGCGCCAGCAGCTTGACAGGGATAGCTTTCTTT. Its protein is CASSLTGIAFF.

J is TRBJ2-7 and V is TRBV29-1; 11 bases line up with TRBD2. From germline, CDR1 is SQVTM and CDR2 ANQGSEA. V lost 2 bases and J lost 10; bases outside the gene matches: 10. This CDR3 comprises 14 residues. CDR3 loop: CSVENRLAGGPQYF. Here the CDR3 DNA reads TGCAGCGTTGAAAACCGGCTAGCGGGAGGACCCCAGTACTTC.

The V gene is TRBV6-5, the J gene TRBJ2-6; no reliable D call. Trimming left V 7 bases short and J 2 bases short, with 9 bases between. Germline CDR1 reads MNHEY; CDR2 reads SVGAGI. The CDR3 runs 14 residues. For the CDR3, the DNA is TGTGCCAGCATTGACCCCGCTGGGGCCAACGTCCTGACTTTC. Translation gives CASIDPAGANVLTF.

V and J are TRBV11-2 and TRBJ2-7, with 7 bases that match TRBD1. Trimming at V came to 11 bases and at J to 2 bases, leaving 12 bases not matched to a gene. Germline values: CDR1 SGHAT, CDR2 FQNNGV. CDR3 size: 14 residues. The CDR3 loop is CASLLSGQPYEQYF. CDR3 DNA sequence: TGTGCCTCATTATTATCGGGACAGCCCTACGAGCAGTACTTC.

The V and J genes are TRBV7-3 and TRBJ2-3; D is perhaps TRBD1 or TRBD2 (5 bases each). V was pared by 5 bases and J by 0 bases, with 15 bases between. The CDR3 is 16 residues long. Germline-derived CDR1 and CDR2 are SGHTA and FQGTGA. The CDR3 DNA follows: TGTGCCAGCAGCCTCCAGGGACGCTCAAGCACAGATACGCAGTATTTT. Protein: CASSLQGRSSTDTQYF.

V gene TRBV7-3 combines with J gene TRBJ2-3; D gene ambiguous. The ends were cut back, 7 bases at V and 6 bases at J, with 20 bases in the middle. The germline gives CDR1 SGHTA, CDR2 FQGTGA. The CDR3 covers 15 residues. The CDR3 is CASNRMLGRSDTQYF. The CDR3 DNA sequence: TGTGCCAGCAACCGGATGCTTGGCCGCTCGGATACGCAGTATTTT.

The chain has TRBV21-1 and TRBJ2-3. TRBV21-1 is recorded as a pseudogene. CDR3 length: 12 amino acids. CDR3 sequence reads: CASFGSRGDRYF. CDR3 bases: TGTGCCAGCTTCGGTTCTCGGGGGGACAGGTATTTT.

This clone showed up just once. The V gene is TRBV28, the J gene TRBJ1-5, with D possibly TRBD1 on 6 matching bases. This CDR3 has 17 amino acids. Deletions cut 7 bases from V and 6 bases from J, with 25 bases between. Per germline, CDR1 MDHEN and CDR2 SYDVKM. CDR3 residues: CASTAFHVRGRGQPQHF. CDR3 nucleotide sequence: TGTGCCAGCACCGCGTTTCATGTTCGGGGGCGAGGTCAGCCCCAGCATTTT.

V and J are TRBV9 and TRBJ2-7; the match to TRBD1 covers 9 bases. V trimming: 2 bases; J trimming: 2 bases; junction bases outside the gene matches: 29. CDR3 length: 23 amino acids. Germline V gene data show CDR1 as SGDLS and CDR2 as YYNGEE. CDR3 nucleotide sequence: TGTGCCAGCAGCGTCCTGAGGGAGAACGACAGGGGGACGCTCGTGCCCCCCACCTACGAGCAGTACTTC. It yields the protein CASSVLRENDRGTLVPPTYEQYF.

The V call is TRBV9, the J call TRBJ1-6; possible D gene TRBD1, 6 bases. Germline V CDR1 and CDR2: SGDLS, YYNGEE. Trimming removed 7 bases at V and 5 bases at J, with 16 bases between. CDR3 size: 15 residues. The chain's CDR3 is CASATGTNHNSPLHF. CDR3 bases: TGTGCCAGCGCTACAGGGACAAATCATAATTCACCCCTCCACTTT.

V gene TRBV2 combines with J gene TRBJ1-5; 10 bases agree with TRBD1. The CDR3 spans 14 residues. CDR1 SNHLY and CDR2 FYNNEI come from the germline V gene. The trim removed 6 bases at V and 5 bases at J, leaving 4 bases unmatched. The CDR3: CASRGGQGHQPQHF. The CDR3 DNA follows: TGTGCCAGCAGGGGGGGACAGGGGCATCAGCCCCAGCATTTT.

V gene TRBV9 combines with J gene TRBJ2-2, with TRBD2 matching 8 bases. Germline CDR1 and CDR2: SGDLS and YYNGEE. Trimming at V came to 5 bases and at J to 7 bases, leaving 10 bases not matched to a gene. CDR3 length equals 15 residues. CDR3 nucleotides: TGTGCCAGCAGTGACCTTAGCGGGAAGGGCGGGGAGCTGTTTTTT. It specifies CASSDLSGKGGELFF.

The chain combines TRBV2 with TRBJ1-2; D unclear. With 0 bases removed from V and 2 bases from J, the gap between germline ends came to 10 bases. The CDR3 extends over 15 amino acids. In germline, CDR1 is SNHLY, CDR2 FYNNEI. The CDR3 is CASSEARDTNYGYTF. CDR3 DNA sequence: TGTGCCAGCAGTGAAGCGAGGGATACCAACTATGGCTACACCTTC.